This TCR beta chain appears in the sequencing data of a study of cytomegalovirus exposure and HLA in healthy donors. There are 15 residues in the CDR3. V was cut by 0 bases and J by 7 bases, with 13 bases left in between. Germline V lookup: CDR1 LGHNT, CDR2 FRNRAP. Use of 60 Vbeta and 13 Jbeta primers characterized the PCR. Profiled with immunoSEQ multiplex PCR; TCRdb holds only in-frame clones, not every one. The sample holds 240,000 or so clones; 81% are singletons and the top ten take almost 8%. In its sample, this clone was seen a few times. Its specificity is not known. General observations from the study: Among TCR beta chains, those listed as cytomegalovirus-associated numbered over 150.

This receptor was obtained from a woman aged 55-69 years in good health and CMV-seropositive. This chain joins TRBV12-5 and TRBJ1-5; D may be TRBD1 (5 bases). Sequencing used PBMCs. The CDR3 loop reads CASGLVMGGNQPQHF. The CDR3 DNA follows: TGTGCTAGTGGTTTGGTAATGGGGGGGAACCAGCCCCAGCATTTT.